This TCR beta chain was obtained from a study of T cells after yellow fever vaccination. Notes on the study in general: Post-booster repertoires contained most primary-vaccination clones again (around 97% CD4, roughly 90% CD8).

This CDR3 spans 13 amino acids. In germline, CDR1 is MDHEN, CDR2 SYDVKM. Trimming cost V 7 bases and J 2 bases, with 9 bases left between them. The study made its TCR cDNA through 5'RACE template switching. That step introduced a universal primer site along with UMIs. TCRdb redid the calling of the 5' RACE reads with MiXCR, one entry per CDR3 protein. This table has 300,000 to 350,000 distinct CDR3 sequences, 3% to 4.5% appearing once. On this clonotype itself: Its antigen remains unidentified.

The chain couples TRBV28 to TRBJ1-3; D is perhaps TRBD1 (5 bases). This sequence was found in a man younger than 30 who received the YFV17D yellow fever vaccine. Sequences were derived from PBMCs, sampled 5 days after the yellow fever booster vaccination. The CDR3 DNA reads TGTGCCAGCATTCAGGGTCCTGGAAACACCATATATTTT. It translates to CASIQGPGNTIYF.